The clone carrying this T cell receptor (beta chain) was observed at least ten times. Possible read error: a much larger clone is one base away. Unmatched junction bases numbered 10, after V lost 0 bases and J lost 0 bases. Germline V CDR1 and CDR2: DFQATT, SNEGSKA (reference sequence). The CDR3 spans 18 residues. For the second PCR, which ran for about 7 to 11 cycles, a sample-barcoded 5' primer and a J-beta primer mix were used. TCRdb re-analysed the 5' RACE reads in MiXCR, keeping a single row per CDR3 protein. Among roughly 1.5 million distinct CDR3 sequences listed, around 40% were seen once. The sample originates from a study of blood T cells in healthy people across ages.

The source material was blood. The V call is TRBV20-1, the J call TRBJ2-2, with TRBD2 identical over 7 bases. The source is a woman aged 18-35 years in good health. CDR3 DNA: TGCAGTGCTAGAGATCTTGAGACTAGCAGCGCGAACACCGGGGAGCTGTTTTTT. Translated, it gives CSARDLETSSANTGELFF.